These T cell receptor beta chains were read from a single sample in a study of beta chain features in type 1 diabetes. The data were produced by immunoSEQ multiplex PCR, yet TCRdb's version contains in-frame clones alone and is incomplete. Here the sample spans about 740,000 clones, under 15% being singletons. The sequenced sample was naive CD4+ T cells from blood. The receptors here all came from a man aged 18 to 35 with type 1 diabetes. Both conserved end residues are part of each CDR3. The D gene is left open where the match is weak. Rows may omit the clone size; those that give it use once, few, many or a size class.

D: .
J: TRBJ2-1
size: few
V: TRBV29-1
length: 14
CDR3: CSVEGQSSYNEQFF
DNA: TGCAGCGTTGAAGGCCAGAGCTCCTACAATGAGCAGTTCTTC

D: TRBD1
J: TRBJ2-5
size: few
V: TRBV5-8
length: 13
CDR3: CASSRTGEETQYF
DNA: TGTGCCAGCAGCCGCACAGGGGAAGAGACCCAGTACTTC

D: .
J: TRBJ1-5
size: .
V: TRBV10-3
length: 13
CDR3: CATHQEINQPQHF
DNA: TGTGCCACCCACCAGGAGATCAATCAGCCCCAGCATTTT

D: .
J: TRBJ2-6
size: few
V: TRBV2
length: 16
CDR3: CASTWDGVSGANVLTF
DNA: TGTGCCAGCACCTGGGACGGAGTCTCTGGGGCCAACGTCCTGACTTTC

D: TRBD1
J: TRBJ1-5
size: few
V: TRBV30
length: 15
CDR3: CAWSPGQVSNQPQHF
DNA: TGTGCCTGGAGTCCAGGACAGGTGAGCAATCAGCCCCAGCATTTT

D: .
J: TRBJ1-4
size: .
V: TRBV29-1
length: 12
CDR3: CSARVTGEKLFF
DNA: TGCAGCGCTAGGGTGACGGGTGAAAAACTGTTTTTT

D: TRBD1
J: TRBJ2-7
size: .
V: TRBV13
length: 15
CDR3: CASSLGGQASYEQYF
DNA: TGTGCCAGCAGCTTAGGAGGACAGGCATCCTACGAGCAGTACTTC

D: .
J: TRBJ1-1
size: few
V: TRBV5-6
length: 12
CDR3: CASSLWSTEAFF
DNA: TGTGCCAGCAGCTTGTGGAGCACTGAAGCTTTCTTT

D: .
J: TRBJ2-5
size: few
V: TRBV28
length: 15
CDR3: CASSSQKTGLGTQYF
DNA: TGTGCCAGCAGTTCCCAAAAGACAGGCTTGGGAACCCAGTACTTC

D: TRBD2
J: TRBJ2-5
size: once
V: TRBV2
length: 16
CDR3: CASSPQGASGVETQYF
DNA: TGTGCCAGCAGTCCCCAAGGGGCTAGCGGGGTAGAGACCCAGTACTTC

D: TRBD1
J: TRBJ1-4
size: .
V: TRBV29-1
length: 14
CDR3: CSVSKDRGDEKLFF
DNA: TGCAGCGTCTCTAAGGACAGGGGGGATGAAAAACTGTTTTTT

D: .
J: TRBJ1-6
size: few
V: TRBV6-6
length: 15
CDR3: CASRRGDGPNSPLHF
DNA: TGTGCCAGCAGGCGGGGTGACGGCCCAAATTCACCCCTCCACTTT

D: TRBD2
J: TRBJ2-1
size: .
V: TRBV4-2
length: 15
CDR3: CASSQAAGLYNEQFF
DNA: TGTGCCAGCAGCCAAGCAGCGGGGCTATACAATGAGCAGTTCTTC

D: .
J: TRBJ1-1
size: .
V: TRBV30
length: 14
CDR3: CASASITPNTEAFF
DNA: TGTGCCTCGGCGTCGATCACACCGAACACTGAAGCTTTCTTT

D: .
J: TRBJ1-2
size: .
V: TRBV5-4
length: 12
CDR3: CASSPDHYGYTF
DNA: TGTGCCAGCAGCCCGGACCACTATGGCTACACCTTC

D: .
J: TRBJ2-7
size: .
V: TRBV14
length: 14
CDR3: CASNAGTTSYEQYF
DNA: TGTGCCAGCAACGCAGGAACGACCTCCTACGAGCAGTACTTC

D: TRBD2
J: TRBJ2-1
size: once
V: TRBV9
length: 15
CDR3: CASSVVLAGINEQFF
DNA: TGTGCCAGCAGCGTAGTACTAGCGGGGATCAATGAGCAGTTCTTC

D: .
J: TRBJ1-3
size: few
V: TRBV4-1
length: 16
CDR3: CASSPGRGAKGNTIYF
DNA: TGCGCCAGCAGCCCCGGTCGGGGGGCCAAAGGAAACACCATATATTTT

D: .
J: TRBJ1-6
size: .
V: TRBV6-1
length: 14
CDR3: CASSESRRRSPLHF
DNA: TGTGCCAGCAGTGAATCCAGAAGACGGTCACCCCTCCACTTT

D: .
J: TRBJ2-1
size: .
V: TRBV9
length: 16
CDR3: CASSPASGLTYNEQFF
DNA: TGTGCCAGCAGCCCAGCGTCGGGACTCACTTACAATGAGCAGTTCTTC

D: TRBD1
J: TRBJ2-1
size: .
V: TRBV11-1
length: 17
CDR3: CASSYRTGTILYNEQFF
DNA: TGTGCCAGCAGCTACCGGACAGGGACGATCCTCTACAATGAGCAGTTCTTC

D: TRBD2
J: TRBJ2-1
size: .
V: TRBV30
length: 13
CDR3: CAWRAGGGNEQFF
DNA: TGTGCCTGGAGGGCGGGGGGAGGTAATGAGCAGTTCTTC

D: .
J: TRBJ2-7
size: few
V: TRBV27
length: 14
CDR3: CASSYTRNHYEQYF
DNA: TGTGCCAGCAGTTACACTCGAAACCACTACGAGCAGTACTTC

D: .
J: TRBJ1-2
size: .
V: TRBV29-1
length: 11
CDR3: CSVRQNYGYTF
DNA: TGCAGCGTCCGACAGAACTATGGCTACACCTTC

D: .
J: TRBJ2-4
size: .
V: TRBV29-1
length: 13
CDR3: CSVRTGGGNIQYF
DNA: TGCAGCGTTCGGACCGGGGGCGGGAACATTCAGTACTTC

D: .
J: TRBJ2-7
size: few
V: TRBV30
length: 14
CDR3: CAWTGRDRAYEQYF
DNA: TGTGCCTGGACAGGCAGGGATCGCGCCTACGAGCAGTACTTC

D: .
J: TRBJ2-7
size: few
V: TRBV5-4
length: 14
CDR3: CASSGGDGIRGQYF
DNA: TGTGCCAGCAGTGGAGGGGATGGGATCCGGGGGCAGTACTTC

D: TRBD1
J: TRBJ2-2
size: .
V: TRBV30
length: 17
CDR3: CAWDFVPGQGVPGELFF
DNA: TGTGCCTGGGATTTCGTACCGGGACAGGGGGTCCCCGGGGAGCTGTTTTTT

D: TRBD1
J: TRBJ1-1
size: .
V: TRBV11-2
length: 15
CDR3: CASSTRRQGRAEAFF
DNA: TGTGCCAGCAGCACCCGGCGACAGGGACGGGCTGAAGCTTTCTTT

D: .
J: TRBJ1-4
size: .
V: TRBV5-4
length: 13
CDR3: CASSQALGEKLFF
DNA: TGTGCCAGCAGCCAGGCCTTGGGGGAAAAACTGTTTTTT

D: TRBD1
J: TRBJ2-7
size: once
V: TRBV7-9
length: 15
CDR3: CASSLDGTGSYEQYF
DNA: TGTGCCAGCAGCTTAGATGGGACAGGGTCCTACGAGCAGTACTTC

D: TRBD2
J: TRBJ2-1
size: few
V: TRBV30
length: 12
CDR3: CAGTSGYNEQFF
DNA: TGTGCCGGGACTAGCGGGTACAATGAGCAGTTCTTC

D: .
J: TRBJ1-1
size: .
V: TRBV29-1
length: 11
CDR3: CSAQGYTEAFF
DNA: TGCAGCGCACAGGGTTACACTGAAGCTTTCTTT

D: TRBD1
J: TRBJ2-7
size: .
V: TRBV30
length: 15
CDR3: CAWDRGTGVTYEQYF
DNA: TGTGCCTGGGATAGAGGGACAGGAGTTACCTACGAGCAGTACTTC

D: .
J: TRBJ2-7
size: few
V: TRBV9
length: 13
CDR3: CASSAANSYEQYF
DNA: TGTGCCAGCAGCGCCGCGAATTCCTACGAGCAGTACTTC

D: TRBD2
J: TRBJ2-1
size: .
V: TRBV11-2
length: 16
CDR3: CASSLGLAGGYNEQFF
DNA: TGTGCCAGCAGCCTCGGACTAGCGGGGGGTTACAATGAGCAGTTCTTC

D: TRBD2
J: TRBJ2-1
size: .
V: TRBV7-8
length: 15
CDR3: CASSLRTSGGGEQFF
DNA: TGTGCCAGCAGCCTCCGGACTAGCGGGGGTGGTGAGCAGTTCTTC

D: TRBD2
J: TRBJ2-5
size: .
V: TRBV30
length: 18
CDR3: CAWSVPAGGLPRQETQYF
DNA: TGTGCCTGGAGTGTACCTGCGGGGGGACTTCCCCGCCAAGAGACCCAGTACTTC

D: .
J: TRBJ1-4
size: .
V: TRBV28
length: 13
CDR3: CASSLPGWEKLFF
DNA: TGTGCCAGCAGTTTGCCAGGGTGGGAAAAACTGTTTTTT

D: TRBD1
J: TRBJ1-1
size: few
V: TRBV19
length: 16
CDR3: CASSNRGQGPNTEAFF
DNA: TGTGCCAGTAGTAATCGGGGACAGGGGCCGAACACTGAAGCTTTCTTT

D: .
J: TRBJ2-7
size: .
V: TRBV19
length: 14
CDR3: CASSSGGTSYEQYF
DNA: TGTGCCAGTAGTAGCGGAGGGACCTCCTACGAGCAGTACTTC

D: .
J: TRBJ1-3
size: .
V: TRBV30
length: 13
CDR3: CAWSETAGNTIYF
DNA: TGTGCCTGGAGTGAGACAGCTGGAAACACCATATATTTT

D: .
J: TRBJ1-2
size: .
V: TRBV9
length: 13
CDR3: CASGGEGNYGYTF
DNA: TGTGCCAGCGGCGGGGAAGGTAACTATGGCTACACCTTC

D: TRBD1
J: TRBJ1-6
size: .
V: TRBV6-5
length: 14
CDR3: CASSPSDRDSPLHF
DNA: TGTGCCAGCAGTCCCTCGGACAGGGACTCACCCCTCCACTTT

D: TRBD1
J: TRBJ1-2
size: .
V: TRBV7-2
length: 15
CDR3: CASNPTGTENYGYTF
DNA: TGTGCCAGCAACCCGACAGGGACTGAGAACTATGGCTACACCTTC

D: .
J: TRBJ1-2
size: .
V: TRBV7-2
length: 13
CDR3: CASSLGREDGYTF
DNA: TGTGCCAGCAGCTTAGGCAGGGAGGATGGCTACACCTTC

D: .
J: TRBJ2-1
size: .
V: TRBV19
length: 14
CDR3: CASSSWGLGHEQFF
DNA: TGTGCCAGTAGTAGCTGGGGCCTTGGACATGAGCAGTTCTTC

D: TRBD1
J: TRBJ2-7
size: .
V: TRBV9
length: 15
CDR3: CASSQQTGSSYEQYF
DNA: TGTGCCAGCAGCCAACAGACAGGGTCGTCCTACGAGCAGTACTTC

D: .
J: TRBJ2-1
size: few
V: TRBV2
length: 14
CDR3: CASLPSDSYNEQFF
DNA: TGTGCCAGCTTGCCTAGCGACTCCTACAATGAGCAGTTCTTC

D: .
J: TRBJ1-4
size: few
V: TRBV30
length: 13
CDR3: CAWSRTVNEKLFF
DNA: TGTGCCTGGAGCCGGACAGTTAATGAAAAACTGTTTTTT

D: .
J: TRBJ2-3
size: .
V: TRBV7-9
length: 16
CDR3: CASSPDQGSRTDTQYF
DNA: TGTGCCAGCAGCCCCGATCAGGGGAGTCGCACAGATACGCAGTATTTT

D: .
J: TRBJ1-4
size: few
V: TRBV7-9
length: 16
CDR3: CASSPGRTPTNEKLFF
DNA: TGTGCCAGCAGCCCTGGGAGGACACCCACTAATGAAAAACTGTTTTTT

D: .
J: TRBJ1-5
size: .
V: TRBV6-6
length: 13
CDR3: CASSYDRNQPQHF
DNA: TGTGCCAGCAGTTACGACAGAAATCAGCCCCAGCATTTT

D: .
J: TRBJ1-1
size: .
V: TRBV7-2
length: 15
CDR3: CASSLAGVMNTEAFF
DNA: TGTGCCAGCAGCTTAGCAGGGGTCATGAACACTGAAGCTTTCTTT

D: TRBD1
J: TRBJ1-4
size: .
V: TRBV2
length: 15
CDR3: CASTQTWTGGEKLFF
DNA: TGTGCCAGCACCCAAACGTGGACAGGGGGCGAAAAACTGTTTTTT

D: .
J: TRBJ1-4
size: few
V: TRBV11-2
length: 13
CDR3: CASSDSLYEKLFF
DNA: TGTGCCAGCAGTGACAGTCTTTATGAAAAACTGTTTTTT

D: .
J: TRBJ1-2
size: .
V: TRBV29-1
length: 11
CDR3: CSVGGGSGYTF
DNA: TGCAGCGTTGGCGGGGGCAGCGGCTACACCTTC

D: .
J: TRBJ2-1
size: .
V: TRBV5-6
length: 16
CDR3: CASSLDRSFSYNEQFF
DNA: TGTGCCAGCAGCTTAGATAGATCATTCTCCTACAATGAGCAGTTCTTC

D: .
J: TRBJ1-2
size: .
V: TRBV7-9
length: 11
CDR3: CASSAEGGYTF
DNA: TGTGCCAGCAGTGCGGAGGGTGGCTACACCTTC